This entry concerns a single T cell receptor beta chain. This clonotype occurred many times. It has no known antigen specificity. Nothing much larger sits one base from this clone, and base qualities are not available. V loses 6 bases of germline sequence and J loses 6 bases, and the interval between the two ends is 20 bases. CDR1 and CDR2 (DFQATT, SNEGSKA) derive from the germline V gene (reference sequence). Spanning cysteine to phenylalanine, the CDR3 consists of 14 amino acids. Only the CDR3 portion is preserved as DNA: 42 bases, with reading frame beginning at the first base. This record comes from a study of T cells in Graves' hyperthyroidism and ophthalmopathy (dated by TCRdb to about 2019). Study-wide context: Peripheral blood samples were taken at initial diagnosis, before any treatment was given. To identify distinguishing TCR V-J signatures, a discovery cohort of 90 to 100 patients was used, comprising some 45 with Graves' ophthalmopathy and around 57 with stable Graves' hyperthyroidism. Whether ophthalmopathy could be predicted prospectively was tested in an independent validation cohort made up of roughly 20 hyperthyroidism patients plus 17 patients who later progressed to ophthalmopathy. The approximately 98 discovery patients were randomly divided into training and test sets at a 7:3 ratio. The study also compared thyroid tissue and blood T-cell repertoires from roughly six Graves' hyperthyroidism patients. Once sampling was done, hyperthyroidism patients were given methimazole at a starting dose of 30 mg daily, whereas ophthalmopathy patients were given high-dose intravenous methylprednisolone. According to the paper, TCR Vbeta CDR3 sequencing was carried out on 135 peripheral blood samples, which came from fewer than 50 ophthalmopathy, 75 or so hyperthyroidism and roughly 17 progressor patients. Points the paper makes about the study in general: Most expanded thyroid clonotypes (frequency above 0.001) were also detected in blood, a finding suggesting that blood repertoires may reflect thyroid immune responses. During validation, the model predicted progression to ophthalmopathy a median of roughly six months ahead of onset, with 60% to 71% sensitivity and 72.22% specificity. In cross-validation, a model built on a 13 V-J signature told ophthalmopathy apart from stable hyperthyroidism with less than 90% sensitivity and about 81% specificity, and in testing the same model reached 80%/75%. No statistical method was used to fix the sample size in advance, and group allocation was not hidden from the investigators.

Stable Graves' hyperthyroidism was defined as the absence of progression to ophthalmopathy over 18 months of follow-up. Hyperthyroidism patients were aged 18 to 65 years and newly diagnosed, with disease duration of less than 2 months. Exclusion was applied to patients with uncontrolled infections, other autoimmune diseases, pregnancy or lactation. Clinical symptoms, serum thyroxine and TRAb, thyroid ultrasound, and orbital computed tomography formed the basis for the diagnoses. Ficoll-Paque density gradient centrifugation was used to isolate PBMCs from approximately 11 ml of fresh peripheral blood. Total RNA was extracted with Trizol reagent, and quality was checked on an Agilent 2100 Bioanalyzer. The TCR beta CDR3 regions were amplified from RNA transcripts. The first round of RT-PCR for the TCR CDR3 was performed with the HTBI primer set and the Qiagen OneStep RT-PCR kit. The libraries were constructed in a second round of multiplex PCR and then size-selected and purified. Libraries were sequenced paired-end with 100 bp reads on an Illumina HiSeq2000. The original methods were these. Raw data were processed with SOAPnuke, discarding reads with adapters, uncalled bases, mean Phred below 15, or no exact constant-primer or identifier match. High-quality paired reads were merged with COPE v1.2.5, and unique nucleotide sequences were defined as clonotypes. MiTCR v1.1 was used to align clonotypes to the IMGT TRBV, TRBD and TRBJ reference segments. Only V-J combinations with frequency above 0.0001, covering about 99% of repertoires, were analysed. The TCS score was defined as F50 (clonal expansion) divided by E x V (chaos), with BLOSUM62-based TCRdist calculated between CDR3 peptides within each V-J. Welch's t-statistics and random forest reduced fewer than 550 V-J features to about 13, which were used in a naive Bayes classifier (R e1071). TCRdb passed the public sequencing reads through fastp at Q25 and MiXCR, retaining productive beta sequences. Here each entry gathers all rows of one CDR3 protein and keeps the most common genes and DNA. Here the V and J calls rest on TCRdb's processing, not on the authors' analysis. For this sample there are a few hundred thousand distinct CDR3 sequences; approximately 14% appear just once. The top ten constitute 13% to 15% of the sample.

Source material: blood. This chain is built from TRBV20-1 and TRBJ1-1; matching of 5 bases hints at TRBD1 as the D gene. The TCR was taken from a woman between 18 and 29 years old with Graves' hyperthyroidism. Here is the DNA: TGCAGTGCGGGGGAGGGTAGCCGGGTCGCTGAAGCTTTCTTT. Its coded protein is CSAGEGSRVAEAFF.